This T cell receptor beta chain is from a study of shared clonotypes between healthy human individuals. Background on the study: For every donor, three CD4 naive, three CD4 memory, two CD8 naive and one CD8 memory plates were used. General study findings and limits: On the whole, naive subsets had larger estimated richness than memory subsets had. When naive CD4 clonotypes were compared across a few donors, around 5% were shared.

A note on this clone: As yet, its antigen is unknown.

Original data processing: ImmunoSEQ output held junction-only sequences without quality scores, so filtering differed. The assay was immunoSEQ multiplex PCR, and TCRdb's table has in-frame clones only and misses some. V and J calls and clone size are as listed in that table; D and trimming were resolved from the DNA. The repertoire includes hundreds of thousands of clones, about 95% of them detected once, and 0.05% to 0.07% sits in the top ten. After removal of 2 bases from V and 4 bases from J, the junction contained 5 bases not matched to a gene. From germline, CDR1 is SGHDT and CDR2 YYEEEE. The CDR3 is 15 residues long.

This chain joins TRBV5-6 and TRBJ2-5; 10 positions match TRBD1. Sequencing input: naive CD4+ T cells sorted from blood. The sample's subset: CD45RA+ positively selected. The sequence was collected from a woman in her 30s in good health. As DNA, the CDR3 is TGTGCCAGCAGCTTTTTCGGACAGGGGGTAGAGACCCAGTACTTC. Translated, it gives CASSFFGQGVETQYF.